This TCR beta chain was sequenced during a study of blood T cell repertoires in COVID-19. Everyone who took part was about 18 to 90 years old, and they came from fewer than 25 US areas. Only in-frame clones appear in the TCRdb table, and some are missing; sequencing was by immunoSEQ multiplex PCR. The sample contains some 200,000 clones, 87% of which appear only once. Sequencing input: PBMCs or T cells enriched from blood (not recorded which). This TCR was sampled from a man aged 25-40 years in a cohort exposed to, infected with or recovered from COVID-19 (not recorded which).

CDR3 nucleotides: TGTGCCAGCAGTGTCGGGACAGGGGGATTGTCTGATTATGGCTACACCTTC. It yields the protein CASSVGTGGLSDYGYTF. V usage is TRBV27 and J usage is TRBJ1-2, with TRBD1 matching 11 bases. The V segment lost 5 bases and the J segment 5 bases; nucleotides outside the gene matches: 13. Per the germline V gene, CDR1 is MNHEY and CDR2 is SMNVEV (reference sequence). This CDR3 spans 17 amino acids.